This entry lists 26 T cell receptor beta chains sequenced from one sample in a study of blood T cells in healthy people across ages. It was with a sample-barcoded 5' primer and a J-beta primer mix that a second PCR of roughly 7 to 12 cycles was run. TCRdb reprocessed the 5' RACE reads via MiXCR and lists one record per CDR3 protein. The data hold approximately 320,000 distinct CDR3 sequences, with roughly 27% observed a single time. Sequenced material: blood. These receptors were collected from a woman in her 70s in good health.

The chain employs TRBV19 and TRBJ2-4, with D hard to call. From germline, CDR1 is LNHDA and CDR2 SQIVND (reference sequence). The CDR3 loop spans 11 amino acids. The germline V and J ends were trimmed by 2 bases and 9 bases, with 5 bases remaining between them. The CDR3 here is CASSISSIQYF. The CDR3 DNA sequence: TGTGCCAGTAGTATAAGTAGCATTCAGTACTTC.

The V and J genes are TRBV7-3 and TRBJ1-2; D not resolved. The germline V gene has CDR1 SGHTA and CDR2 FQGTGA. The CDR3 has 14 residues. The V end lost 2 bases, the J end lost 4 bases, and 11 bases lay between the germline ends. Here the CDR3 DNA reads TGTGCCAGCAGCTTAGGTCCAGGAGGCTATGGCTACACCTTC. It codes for CASSLGPGGYGYTF. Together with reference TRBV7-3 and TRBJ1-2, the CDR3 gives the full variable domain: GAGVSQTPSNKVTEKGKYVELRCDPISGHTALYWYRQSLGQGPEFLIYFQGTGAADDSGLPNDRFFAVRPEGSVSTLKIQRTERGDSAVYLCASSLGPGGYGYTFGSGTRLTVV.

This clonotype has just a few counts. The CDR3 loop is CSARDFVMGAFF. CDR3 coding DNA: TGCAGTGCTAGAGATTTCGTGATGGGAGCTTTCTTT. The chain couples TRBV20-1 to TRBJ1-1; unclear D gene. Germline loops: CDR1 DFQATT, CDR2 SNEGSKA (reference sequence). Trimming removed 0 bases at V and 10 bases at J, with 12 bases between. The CDR3 spans 12 residues.

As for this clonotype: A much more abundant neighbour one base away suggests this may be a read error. The CDR3 spells CSVEGGTDTQHF. DNA of the CDR3: TGCAGCGTTGAGGGCGGAACAGATACGCAGCATTTT. The chain joins TRBV29-1 to TRBJ2-3; D gene ambiguous. The J call is in doubt because the DNA end fits TRBJ1-5 better. CDR3 length equals 12 residues. CDR1 is SQVTM and CDR2 is ANQGSEA in the germline V gene.

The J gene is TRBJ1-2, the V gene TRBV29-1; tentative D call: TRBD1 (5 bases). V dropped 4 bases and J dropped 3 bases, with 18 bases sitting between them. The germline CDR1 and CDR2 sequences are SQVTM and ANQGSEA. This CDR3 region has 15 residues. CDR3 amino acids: CSVAGAGGSDYGYTF. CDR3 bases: TGCAGCGTTGCTGGGGCGGGTGGGAGTGACTATGGCTACACCTTC.

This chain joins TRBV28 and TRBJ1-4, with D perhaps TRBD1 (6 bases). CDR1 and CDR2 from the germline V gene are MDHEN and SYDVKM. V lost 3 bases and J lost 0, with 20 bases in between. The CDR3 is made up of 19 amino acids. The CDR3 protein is CASSFWISNRDATNEKLFF. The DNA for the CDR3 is TGTGCCAGCAGTTTCTGGATATCCAACAGGGATGCAACTAATGAAAAACTGTTTTTT.

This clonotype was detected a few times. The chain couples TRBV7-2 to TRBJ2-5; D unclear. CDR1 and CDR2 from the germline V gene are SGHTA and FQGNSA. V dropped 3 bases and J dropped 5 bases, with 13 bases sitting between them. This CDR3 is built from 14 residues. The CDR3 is CASSFWFASETQYF. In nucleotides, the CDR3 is TGTGCCAGCAGCTTCTGGTTTGCTTCGGAGACCCAGTACTTC.

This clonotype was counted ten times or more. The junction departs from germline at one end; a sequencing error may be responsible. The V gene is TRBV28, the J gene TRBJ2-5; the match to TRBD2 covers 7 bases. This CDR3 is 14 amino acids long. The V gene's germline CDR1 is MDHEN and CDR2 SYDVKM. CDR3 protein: CASSLGPGGETKYF. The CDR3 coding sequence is TGTGCCAGCAGTTTAGGACCGGGGGGAGAGACCAAGTACTTC.

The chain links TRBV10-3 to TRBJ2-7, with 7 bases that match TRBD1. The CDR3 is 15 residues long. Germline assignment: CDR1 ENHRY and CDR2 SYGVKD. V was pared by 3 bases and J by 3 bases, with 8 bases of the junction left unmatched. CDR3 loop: CAISDPTGSSYEQYF. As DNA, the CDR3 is TGTGCCATCAGTGACCCGACAGGGTCGAGCTACGAGCAGTACTTC.

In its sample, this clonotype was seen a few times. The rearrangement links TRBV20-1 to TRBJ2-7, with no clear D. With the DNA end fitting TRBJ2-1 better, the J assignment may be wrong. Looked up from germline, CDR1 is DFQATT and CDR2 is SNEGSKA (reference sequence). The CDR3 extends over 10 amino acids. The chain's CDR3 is CSARLNEQFF. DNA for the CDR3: TGCAGTGCTAGATTAAATGAGCAGTTCTTC.

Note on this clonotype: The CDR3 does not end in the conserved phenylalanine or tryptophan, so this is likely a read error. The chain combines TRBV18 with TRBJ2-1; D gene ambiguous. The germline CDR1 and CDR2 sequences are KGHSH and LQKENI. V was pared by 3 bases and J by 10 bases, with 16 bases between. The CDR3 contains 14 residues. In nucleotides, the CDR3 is TGTGCCAGCTCACCTGGCGAGATCGTGAACGAGCAGTTCCTC. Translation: CASSPGEIVNEQFL.

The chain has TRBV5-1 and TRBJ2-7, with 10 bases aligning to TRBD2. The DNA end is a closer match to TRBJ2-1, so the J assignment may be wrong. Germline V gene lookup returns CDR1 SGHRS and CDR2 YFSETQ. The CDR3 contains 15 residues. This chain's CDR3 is CASSLVSSGSDEQFF. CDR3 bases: TGCGCCAGCAGCTTGGTGTCTAGCGGGAGTGATGAGCAGTTCTTC.

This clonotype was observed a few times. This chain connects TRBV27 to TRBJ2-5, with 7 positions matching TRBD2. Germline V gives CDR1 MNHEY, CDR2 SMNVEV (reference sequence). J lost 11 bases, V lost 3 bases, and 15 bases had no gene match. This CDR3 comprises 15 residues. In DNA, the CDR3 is TGTGCCAGCAGTTTCTTTCCGATGGTGGGGGGGGAGCAGTACTTC. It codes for CASSFFPMVGGEQYF.

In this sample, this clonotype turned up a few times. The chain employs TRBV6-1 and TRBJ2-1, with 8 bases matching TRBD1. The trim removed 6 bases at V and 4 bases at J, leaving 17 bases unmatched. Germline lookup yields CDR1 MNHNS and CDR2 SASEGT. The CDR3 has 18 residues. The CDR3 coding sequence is TGTGCCAGCAGGAGCGTTTCCGGGACAGGAAATAGGTACAATGAGCAGTTCTTC. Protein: CASRSVSGTGNRYNEQFF.

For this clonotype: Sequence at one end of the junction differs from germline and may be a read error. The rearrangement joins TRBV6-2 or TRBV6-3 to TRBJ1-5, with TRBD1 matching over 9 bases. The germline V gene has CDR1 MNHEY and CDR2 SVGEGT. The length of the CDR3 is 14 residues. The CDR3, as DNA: TGTGCCCGCAGTTTTACAGGGGGCAGGCAGCCCCAGCATTTT. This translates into CARSFTGGRQPQHF.

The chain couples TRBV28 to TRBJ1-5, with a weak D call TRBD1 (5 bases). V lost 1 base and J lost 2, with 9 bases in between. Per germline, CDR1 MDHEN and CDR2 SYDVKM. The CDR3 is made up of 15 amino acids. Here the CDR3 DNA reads TGTGCCAGCAGTTTATTAGGGGTCGGCAATCAGCCCCAGCATTTT. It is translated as CASSLLGVGNQPQHF. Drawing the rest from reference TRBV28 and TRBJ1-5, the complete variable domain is DVKVTQSSRYLVKRTGEKVFLECVQDMDHENMFWYRQDPGLGLRLIYFSYDVKMKEKGDIPEGYSVSREKKERFSLILESASTNQTSMYLCASSLLGVGNQPQHFGDGTRLSIL.

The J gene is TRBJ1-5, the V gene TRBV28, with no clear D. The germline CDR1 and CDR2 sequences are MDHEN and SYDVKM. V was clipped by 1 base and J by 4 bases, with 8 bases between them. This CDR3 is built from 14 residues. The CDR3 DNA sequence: TGTGCCAGCAGTTTATCACGGACTAATCAGCCCCAGCATTTT. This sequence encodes CASSLSRTNQPQHF.

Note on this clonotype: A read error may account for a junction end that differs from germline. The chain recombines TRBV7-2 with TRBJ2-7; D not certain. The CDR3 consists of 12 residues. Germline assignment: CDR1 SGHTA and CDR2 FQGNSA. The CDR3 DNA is TGTGCCTGCAGCCAGAGCTCCTACGAGCAGTACTTC. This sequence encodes CACSQSSYEQYF.

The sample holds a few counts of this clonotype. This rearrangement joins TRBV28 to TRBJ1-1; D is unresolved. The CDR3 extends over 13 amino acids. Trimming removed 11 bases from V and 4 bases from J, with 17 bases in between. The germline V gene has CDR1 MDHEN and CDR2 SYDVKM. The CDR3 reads CAARVPAGTEAFF. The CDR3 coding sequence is TGTGCCGCCCGGGTCCCCGCGGGCACTGAAGCTTTCTTT.

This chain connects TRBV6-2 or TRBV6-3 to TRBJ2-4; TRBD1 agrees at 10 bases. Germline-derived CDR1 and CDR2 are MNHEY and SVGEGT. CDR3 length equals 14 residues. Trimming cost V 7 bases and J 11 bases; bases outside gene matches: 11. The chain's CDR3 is CASTSRTGGEVQYF. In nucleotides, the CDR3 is TGTGCCAGCACCTCCCGGACAGGGGGAGAGGTTCAGTACTTC.

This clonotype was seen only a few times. CDR3 loop: CASSLEPTGPEKLFF. The DNA for the CDR3 is TGTGCCAGCAGCTTAGAGCCGACAGGGCCCGAAAAACTGTTTTTT. This sequence joins TRBV7-9 and TRBJ1-4, with 7 bases fitting TRBD1. Germline values: CDR1 SEHNR, CDR2 FQNEAQ (reference sequence). Trimming cost V 1 base and J 8 bases; bases outside gene matches: 7. CDR3 size: 15 residues. Drawing the rest from reference TRBV7-9 and TRBJ1-4, the complete variable domain is DTGVSQNPRHKITKRGQNVTFRCDPISEHNRLYWYRQTLGQGPEFLTYFQNEAQLEKSRLLSDRFSAERPKGSFSTLEIQRTEQGDSAMYLCASSLEPTGPEKLFFGSGTQLSVL.

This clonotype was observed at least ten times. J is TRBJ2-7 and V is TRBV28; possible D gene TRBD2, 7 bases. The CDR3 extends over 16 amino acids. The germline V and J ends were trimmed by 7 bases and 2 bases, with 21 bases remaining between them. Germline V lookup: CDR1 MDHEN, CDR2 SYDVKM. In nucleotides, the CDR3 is TGTGCCAGCAAACCCCAGGGGAGACTAGCAACCTACGAGCAGTACTTC. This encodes CASKPQGRLATYEQYF.

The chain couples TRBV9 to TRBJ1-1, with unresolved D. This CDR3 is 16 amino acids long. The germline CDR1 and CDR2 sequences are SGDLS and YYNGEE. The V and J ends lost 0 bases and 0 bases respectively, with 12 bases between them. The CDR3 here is CASSVEGGPLNTEAFF. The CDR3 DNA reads TGTGCCAGCAGCGTAGAGGGAGGACCTTTGAACACTGAAGCTTTCTTT.

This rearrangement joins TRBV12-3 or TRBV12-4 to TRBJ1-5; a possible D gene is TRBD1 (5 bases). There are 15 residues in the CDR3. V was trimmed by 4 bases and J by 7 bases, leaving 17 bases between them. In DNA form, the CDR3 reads TGTGCCAGCAGTTCACGGGGGAATGGGGAACAGCCCCAGCATTTT. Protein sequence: CASSSRGNGEQPQHF.

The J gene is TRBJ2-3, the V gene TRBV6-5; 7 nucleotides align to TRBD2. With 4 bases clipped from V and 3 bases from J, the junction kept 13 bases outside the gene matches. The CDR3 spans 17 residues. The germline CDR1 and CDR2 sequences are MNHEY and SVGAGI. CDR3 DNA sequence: TGTGCCAGCAGTTCAGGGCGGCTAGCGGAAAGAACAGATACGCAGTATTTT. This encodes CASSSGRLAERTDTQYF.

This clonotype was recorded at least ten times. The DNA for the CDR3 is TGTGCCAGCAGCCAAGGACAGATACAAGAGACCCAGTACTTC. Translating gives CASSQGQIQETQYF. The genes are TRBV4-2 and TRBJ2-5; TRBD1 is a possible D gene (5 bases). The CDR3 loop spans 14 amino acids. CDR1 and CDR2 (germline): LGHNA, YNFKEQ. V lost 1 base, J lost 2 bases, and 8 bases lay in between.